The 29 T cell receptor beta chains below were found in one sample sequenced in a study of cytomegalovirus exposure and HLA in healthy donors (dated 2017 in TCRdb). Library preparation employed the immunoSEQ multiplex PCR assay. TCRdb stores this immuneACCESS table with in-frame sequences only. Part of the clones is absent; in the studies checked, under half of the shortfall reflects unresolved V genes, and no reason is known for the rest. Present in this sample are 70,000 or so clones, 90% to 95% of which were seen just once. The ten most abundant clones make up roughly 1.5% of the sample. The material sequenced was PBMCs. The receptors shown here come from a man aged 18 to 35 in good health and CMV-seropositive.

The CDR3 nucleotides are TGTGCCAGCAGTTTCGGGACTAGGGTCTACGAGCAGTACTTC. This sequence encodes CASSFGTRVYEQYF. The rearrangement links TRBV6-6 to TRBJ2-7, with 8 positions matching TRBD2. Germline CDR1 MNHNY, CDR2 SVGAGI (reference sequence). J gave up 3 bases and V 4 bases, and 5 bases lay outside the gene matches. CDR3 length: 14 amino acids.

The chain recombines TRBV12-5 with TRBJ2-5, with D maybe TRBD1 (5 bases). Between the trimmed V and J ends, which lost 0 bases and 4 bases, there was a span of 12 bases. The CDR3 consists of 15 residues. Germline loops: CDR1 LGHNT, CDR2 FRNRAP. The CDR3 nucleotides read TGTGCTAGTGGTTTGGTAGGGGCCTTGGGAGAGACCCAGTACTTC. Translating gives CASGLVGALGETQYF.

The chain recombines TRBV7-7 with TRBJ2-7; no reliable D call. The CDR3 runs 13 residues. Germline V gives CDR1 SSHAT, CDR2 FNYEAQ (reference sequence). The CDR3 coding sequence is TGTGTATACAGCCCACCCCCTCCCTACGAGCAGTACTTC. Protein product: CVYSPPPPYEQYF.

V and J are TRBV6-5 and TRBJ2-7, with 9 bases matching TRBD1. Per germline, CDR1 MNHEY and CDR2 SVGAGI. The CDR3 consists of 15 residues. J gave up 7 bases and V 6 bases, and 13 bases lay outside the gene matches. The CDR3 reads CASRTTGGRLGEQYF. The CDR3 bases are TGTGCCAGCAGAACTACAGGGGGCAGGTTAGGGGAGCAGTACTTC.

This rearrangement joins TRBV5-1 to TRBJ2-2; 8 bases are shared with TRBD1. The junction had 6 bases not matched to a gene; V was cut back by 4 bases and J by 1 base. Germline assignment: CDR1 SGHRS and CDR2 YFSETQ. The CDR3 is made up of 16 amino acids. The CDR3 DNA reads as TGCGCCAGCAGCCTATTCGGACAGGGGAACACCGGGGAGCTGTTTTTT. Translation: CASSLFGQGNTGELFF.

The chain links TRBV6-5 to TRBJ2-6; D uncertain. CDR1 MNHEY and CDR2 SVGAGI come from the germline V gene. The V gene lost 0 bases and the J gene lost 4 bases, with 4 bases spanning the gap. The CDR3 is 14 residues long. The CDR3 DNA reads TGTGCCAGCAGTTACTCTCAAGGGGCCAACGTCCTGACTTTC. Translating it yields CASSYSQGANVLTF.

The V gene is TRBV19, the J gene TRBJ2-7; TRBD2 matches 10 bases. Germline V lookup: CDR1 LNHDA, CDR2 SQIVND (reference sequence). This CDR3 is 15 amino acids long. The J segment lost 3 bases and the V segment lost 4 bases, leaving 6 bases of the junction unmatched. The chain's CDR3 is CASSKGTSALYEQYF. The DNA of the CDR3 is TGTGCCAGTAGTAAGGGGACTAGCGCGCTCTACGAGCAGTACTTC.

This chain links TRBV30 with TRBJ2-1, with 8 nucleotides matching TRBD1. The V gene's germline CDR1 is GTSNPN and CDR2 SVGIG (reference sequence). The V segment lost 3 bases and the J segment 4 bases; nucleotides outside the gene matches: 8. The CDR3 runs 15 residues. Written as DNA, the CDR3 is TGTGCCTGGAGGCCAAGGGACAGGCGTTACAATGAGCAGTTCTTC. Protein sequence: CAWRPRDRRYNEQFF.

This chain joins TRBV4-1 and TRBJ1-1, with D maybe TRBD1 (6 bases). Deletions cut 0 bases from V and 6 bases from J, with 14 bases between. In germline, CDR1 is MGHRA, CDR2 YSYEKL. The CDR3 length is 15 residues. DNA of the CDR3: TGCGCCAGCAGCCAAGATGGCAGGGGCCAGGCTGAAGCTTTCTTT. This gives the protein CASSQDGRGQAEAFF.

This clone was seen just once. The chain has TRBV7-2 and TRBJ2-3, with 10 positions matching TRBD1. The CDR3 is 18 residues long. The germline CDR1 and CDR2 sequences are SGHTA and FQGNSA. After removal of 5 bases from V and 2 bases from J, the junction contained 13 bases not matched to a gene. As DNA, the CDR3 is TGTGCCAGCAGCAGAAACTCCGGGACAGGGGCCGTCACAGATACGCAGTATTTT. It codes for CASSRNSGTGAVTDTQYF.

CDR3 in amino acids: CASSQDHSQETQYF. The CDR3 DNA is TGTGCCAGCAGCCAAGACCACAGCCAAGAGACCCAGTACTTC. J is TRBJ2-5 and V is TRBV4-2; no firm D call. Germline V gene lookup returns CDR1 LGHNA and CDR2 YNFKEQ. The CDR3 runs to 14 residues. V dropped 0 bases and J dropped 1 base, with 6 bases sitting between them.

The chain links TRBV6-5 to TRBJ2-3, with 10 positions matching TRBD1. The junction had 8 bases not matched to a gene; V was cut back by 6 bases and J by 5 bases. Germline CDR1 is MNHEY and CDR2 is SVGAGI. CDR3 length: 15 amino acids. The CDR3 sequence: CASRRPTGGRDTQYF. The CDR3 DNA follows: TGTGCCAGCAGACGTCCGACAGGGGGCAGAGATACGCAGTATTTT.

This clone was recorded once. V is TRBV28 and J is TRBJ1-5, with D perhaps TRBD1 (5 bases). The CDR3 sequence is 16 residues long. The ends were cut back, 2 bases at V and 0 bases at J, with 11 bases in the middle. Germline V gene lookup returns CDR1 MDHEN and CDR2 SYDVKM. CDR3 residues: CASSLQGFHSNQPQHF. As DNA, the CDR3 is TGTGCCAGCAGTTTACAGGGATTTCATAGCAATCAGCCCCAGCATTTT.

This clone appeared a single time. The rearrangement links TRBV5-6 to TRBJ1-1, with TRBD1 as a possible D gene (5 bases). The CDR3 runs 14 residues. Trimming removed 4 bases from V and 6 bases from J, with 16 bases in between. Germline loops: CDR1 SGHDT, CDR2 YYEEEE. CDR3: CASSNSGVAAEAFF. Here the CDR3 DNA reads TGTGCCAGCAGCAACTCGGGGGTAGCCGCTGAAGCTTTCTTT.

This clone has only one observation. The rearrangement links TRBV10-3 to TRBJ1-1, with TRBD1 as a possible D gene (5 bases). The germline V gene has CDR1 ENHRY and CDR2 SYGVKD. Trimming cost V 6 bases and J 1 base, with 9 bases left between them. CDR3 length equals 13 residues. The CDR3 nucleotides are TGTGCCATCAGGGAACAGGAGAACACTGAAGCTTTCTTT. This sequence encodes CAIREQENTEAFF.

The rearrangement joins TRBV19 to TRBJ2-7; 14 bases match TRBD2. The CDR3 contains 19 residues. From germline, CDR1 is LNHDA and CDR2 SQIVND (reference sequence). V lost 5 bases and J lost 0; bases outside the gene matches: 12. The CDR3 bases are TGTGCCAGTAGTGACGCCGGGACTAGCGGGAGCCATTTCTCCTACGAGCAGTACTTC. Translation: CASSDAGTSGSHFSYEQYF.

The chain combines TRBV28 with TRBJ1-3, with D tentatively TRBD1 (5 bases). The germline gives CDR1 MDHEN, CDR2 SYDVKM. This CDR3 contains 14 residues. Trimming left V 8 bases short and J 2 bases short, with 13 bases between. CDR3 sequence reads: CASAGGTAGNTIYF. DNA of the CDR3: TGTGCCAGCGCCGGGGGTACAGCTGGAAACACCATATATTTT.

This chain connects TRBV19 to TRBJ2-7; D is undetermined. The V end lost 9 bases, the J end lost 0 bases, and 21 bases lay between the germline ends. Germline V lookup: CDR1 LNHDA, CDR2 SQIVND (reference sequence). This CDR3 is 16 amino acids long. The CDR3 reads CARTTRRGLSSYEQYF. The CDR3, as DNA: TGTGCCAGGACGACCCGGAGAGGTTTAAGCTCCTACGAGCAGTACTTC.

V is TRBV28 and J is TRBJ2-5; 10 bases line up with TRBD1. CDR1 MDHEN and CDR2 SYDVKM come from the germline V gene. The CDR3 covers 14 residues. With 4 bases clipped from V and 4 bases from J, the junction kept 3 bases outside the gene matches. The CDR3 spells CASSSDRGGETQYF. In DNA form, the CDR3 reads TGTGCCAGCAGTTCGGACAGGGGGGGAGAGACCCAGTACTTC.

The J gene is TRBJ2-2, the V gene TRBV7-3; 7 nucleotides align to TRBD1. The CDR3 runs to 16 residues. Germline V gene lookup returns CDR1 SGHTA and CDR2 FQGTGA. The junction had 3 bases not matched to a gene; V was cut back by 2 bases and J by 0 bases. CDR3 bases: TGTGCCAGCAGCTTATCAGGGACAGCGAACACCGGGGAGCTGTTTTTT. This encodes CASSLSGTANTGELFF.

V is TRBV29-1 and J is TRBJ2-1; 10 bases line up with TRBD2. The CDR3 covers 18 residues. Germline-derived CDR1 and CDR2 are SQVTM and ANQGSEA. Trimming took 6 bases from V and 1 from J; bases not matched to a gene: 15. As DNA, the CDR3 is TGCAGCGTGAGAAGGGCCAGCGGGAGGGCCTCGTCCTACAATGAGCAGTTCTTC. It encodes CSVRRASGRASSYNEQFF.

V gene TRBV19 combines with J gene TRBJ2-1, with D possibly being TRBD1 (6 bases). The CDR3 loop spans 13 amino acids. The V gene lost 6 bases and the J gene lost 3 bases, with 9 bases spanning the gap. Germline V CDR1 and CDR2: LNHDA, SQIVND (reference sequence). CDR3 loop: CASSEQGYNEQFF. CDR3 DNA: TGTGCCAGTAGCGAACAGGGCTACAATGAGCAGTTCTTC.

The J gene is TRBJ1-3, the V gene TRBV11-2; D is unresolved. The V and J ends lost 5 bases and 3 bases respectively, with 8 bases between them. Per germline, CDR1 SGHAT and CDR2 FQNNGV. The CDR3 has 13 residues. The chain's CDR3 is CASSLPGGNTIYF. The DNA for the CDR3 is TGTGCCAGCAGCCTGCCCGGTGGAAACACCATATATTTT.

In this sample, this clone turned up once. The chain has TRBV9 and TRBJ2-3; 7 nucleotides match TRBD2. The CDR3 loop spans 14 amino acids. Trimming took 4 bases from V and 10 from J; bases not matched to a gene: 12. Germline CDR1 and CDR2: SGDLS and YYNGEE. DNA of the CDR3: TGTGCCAGCAGCCCCCGGGACTACGCTTTGGCGCAGTATTTT. Translating gives CASSPRDYALAQYF.

The chain couples TRBV7-2 to TRBJ2-7, with D maybe TRBD2 (5 bases). Trimming left V 4 bases short and J 0 bases short, with 13 bases between. The CDR3 sequence is 15 residues long. CDR1 is SGHTA and CDR2 is FQGNSA in the germline V gene. CDR3 coding DNA: TGTGCCAGCAGCTCCCGGGGTTCTAGCTCCTACGAGCAGTACTTC. This gives the protein CASSSRGSSSYEQYF.

The chain employs TRBV4-2 and TRBJ1-2; D possibly corresponds to TRBD1 (6 bases). CDR3 length: 13 residues. V was pared by 3 bases and J by 6 bases, with 11 bases between. Germline CDR1 LGHNA, CDR2 YNFKEQ. CDR3 residues: CASSQTEGDGYTF. The CDR3 DNA reads as TGTGCCAGCAGCCAGACAGAGGGGGATGGCTACACCTTC.

The chain recombines TRBV28 with TRBJ2-7; 14 nucleotides agree with TRBD2. This CDR3 spans 15 amino acids. Germline loops: CDR1 MDHEN, CDR2 SYDVKM. With V trimmed by 3 bases and J by 7 bases, 5 bases remained unmatched. CDR3 nucleotides: TGTGCCAGCAGTTTGACTAGCGGGAGGGTTCGGGAGCAGTACTTC. It translates to CASSLTSGRVREQYF.

The chain is built from TRBV7-3 and TRBJ2-7, with D maybe TRBD1 (5 bases). V lost 2 bases, J lost 7 bases, and 9 bases lay in between. The length of the CDR3 is 12 residues. Per germline, CDR1 SGHTA and CDR2 FQGTGA. This chain's CDR3 is CASSLQGWEQYF. In DNA, the CDR3 is TGTGCCAGCAGCTTACAGGGATGGGAGCAGTACTTC. The variable domain in full, completed from reference TRBV7-3 and TRBJ2-7, reads GAGVSQTPSNKVTEKGKYVELRCDPISGHTALYWYRQSLGQGPEFLIYFQGTGAADDSGLPNDRFFAVRPEGSVSTLKIQRTERGDSAVYLCASSLQGWEQYFGPGTRLTVT.

The gene calls are TRBV25-1 and TRBJ1-1, with 11 nucleotides matching TRBD1. The CDR3 is made up of 13 amino acids. CDR1 and CDR2 (germline): MGHDK, SYGVNS. V shed 6 bases and J 4 bases; nucleotides not matched to a gene: 1. Here the CDR3 reads CASRGTGGTEAFF. The DNA of the CDR3 is TGTGCCAGCAGAGGGACAGGGGGCACTGAAGCTTTCTTT.